These 27 T cell receptor beta chains came from one sample sequenced in a study of cytomegalovirus exposure and HLA in healthy donors. PCR primers comprised 60 Vbeta and 13 Jbeta primers. Using immunoSEQ multiplex PCR, the repertoire was profiled, and TCRdb retains in-frame clones only, with some absent. The data hold roughly 160,000 clones, with around 85% observed a single time. Sequences were obtained from PBMCs. Receptors were obtained from a young man in good health and CMV-seropositive.

The V gene is TRBV7-8, the J gene TRBJ1-1; tentative D call: TRBD1 (5 bases). The CDR3 is made up of 13 amino acids. V was cut by 3 bases and J by 4 bases, with 9 bases left in between. The germline V gene has CDR1 SGHVS and CDR2 FQNEAQ. CDR3 sequence: CASSFRGGTEAFF. CDR3 bases: TGTGCCAGCAGCTTCCGCGGGGGCACTGAAGCTTTCTTT.

The chain recombines TRBV9 with TRBJ2-7, with a tentative D call TRBD2 (6 bases). This CDR3 is built from 13 residues. V shed 4 bases and J shed 3 bases, with 11 bases lying between them. Germline assignment: CDR1 SGDLS and CDR2 YYNGEE. The CDR3 DNA reads as TGTGCCAGCAGCCCTGCGGAGGGCTACGAGCAGTACTTC. Translated, it gives CASSPAEGYEQYF.

The V gene is TRBV5-4, the J gene TRBJ2-3, with 9 bases aligning to TRBD2. V trimming: 3 bases; J trimming: 8 bases; junction bases outside the gene matches: 4. Per germline, CDR1 SGHNT and CDR2 YYREEE (reference sequence). This CDR3 has 13 residues. DNA for the CDR3: TGTGCCAGCAGCTCAGCGGGGGGAGCTACGCAGTATTTT. Protein: CASSSAGGATQYF.

The gene calls are TRBV2 and TRBJ2-1; a weak D match, TRBD2 (6 bases). The V end was cut by 6 bases, the J end by 4 bases, with 16 bases between. In germline, CDR1 is SNHLY, CDR2 FYNNEI. The CDR3 consists of 15 residues. The CDR3 bases are TGTGCCAGCAGACCAACTAGCACCAGGTACAATGAGCAGTTCTTC. Amino acid sequence: CASRPTSTRYNEQFF.

This chain connects TRBV7-3 to TRBJ2-3; 8 bases align to TRBD2. Germline loops: CDR1 SGHTA, CDR2 FQGTGA. There are 17 residues in the CDR3. V lost 1 base, J lost 0 bases, and 6 bases stayed unmatched. CDR3 region: CASSLRSRGGSTDTQYF. CDR3 bases: TGTGCCAGCAGCTTAAGGTCCCGCGGGGGGAGCACAGATACGCAGTATTTT.

V gene TRBV27 combines with J gene TRBJ2-6; possible D gene TRBD1, 6 bases. Per the germline V gene, CDR1 is MNHEY and CDR2 is SMNVEV (reference sequence). This CDR3 is built from 16 residues. V was trimmed by 5 bases and J by 1 base, leaving 12 bases between them. This chain's CDR3 is CASSRIRGSGANVLTF. Here the CDR3 DNA reads TGTGCCAGCAGTAGAATAAGGGGGTCTGGGGCCAACGTCCTGACTTTC.

V is TRBV27 and J is TRBJ2-6; possible D gene TRBD1, 5 bases. The V gene's germline CDR1 is MNHEY and CDR2 SMNVEV (reference sequence). Trimming took off 2 bases at V and 4 bases at J, with 9 bases between the two ends. The CDR3 consists of 15 residues. Here the CDR3 reads CASSLGAYGANVLTF. In DNA, the CDR3 is TGTGCCAGCAGTTTAGGGGCGTACGGGGCCAACGTCCTGACTTTC.

The chain couples TRBV4-1 to TRBJ1-2; maybe TRBD1 (5 bases). Between the trimmed V and J ends, which lost 0 bases and 7 bases, there was a span of 15 bases. Germline V gene lookup returns CDR1 MGHRA and CDR2 YSYEKL. The CDR3 has 15 amino acids. CDR3 bases: TGCGCCAGCAGCCAAGACCGGGGGGGGAGTCGTGGCTACACCTTC. This translates into CASSQDRGGSRGYTF.

The rearrangement joins TRBV6-1 to TRBJ1-1; D is uncertain. The CDR3 is 9 residues long. The ends were cut back, 10 bases at V and 2 bases at J, with 2 bases in the middle. The germline CDR1 and CDR2 sequences are MNHNS and SASEGT. Here the CDR3 DNA reads TGTGCCACTAACACTGAAGCTTTCTTT. Translating it yields CATNTEAFF.

The chain links TRBV14 to TRBJ2-1, with D unresolved. CDR3 length equals 13 residues. The V end was cut by 0 bases, the J end by 6 bases, with 6 bases between. Germline V gives CDR1 SGHDN, CDR2 FVKESK. As DNA, the CDR3 is TGTGCCAGCAGCCAAGATCGGTCCAATGAGCAGTTCTTC. It yields the protein CASSQDRSNEQFF.

V gene TRBV2 combines with J gene TRBJ2-3; TRBD2 agrees at 7 bases. Germline values: CDR1 SNHLY, CDR2 FYNNEI. The CDR3 is 18 residues long. V trimming: 2 bases; J trimming: 5 bases; junction bases outside the gene matches: 16. DNA for the CDR3: TGTGCCAGCAGTGAATTGGTCGTGGGGAGGGCCGGGTTAGATACGCAGTATTTT. This translates into CASSELVVGRAGLDTQYF.

This clone has only a few counts. This chain joins TRBV7-6 and TRBJ1-3, with D unclear. Germline CDR1 and CDR2: SGHVS and FNYEAQ. Trimming cost V 0 bases and J 2 bases, with 8 bases left between them. This CDR3 has 15 amino acids. CDR3 coding DNA: TGTGCCAGCAGCTTAGCGCGTGGAGCTGGAAACACCATATATTTT. Translated, it gives CASSLARGAGNTIYF.

This clone appeared many times. The V call is TRBV5-4, the J call TRBJ2-7; TRBD2 matches 9 bases. The CDR3 loop spans 15 amino acids. Germline values: CDR1 SGHNT, CDR2 YYREEE (reference sequence). CDR3 nucleotides: TGTGGTAGACTTCGAGTTAGCGGGGGCCCCTACGAGCAGTACTTC. It specifies CGRLRVSGGPYEQYF.

This chain uses TRBV7-9 with TRBJ2-1, with D possibly being TRBD2 (5 bases). This CDR3 contains 13 residues. V was clipped by 2 bases and J by 15 bases, with 17 bases between them. Germline V lookup: CDR1 SEHNR, CDR2 FQNEAQ (reference sequence). The CDR3 DNA reads as TGTGCCAGCAGCTTACCCGGACTCCTAGGTGGGTTCTTC. Encoded protein: CASSLPGLLGGFF.

This clone appeared a few times. This chain links TRBV19 with TRBJ1-6; tentatively, D is TRBD1 (5 bases). The CDR3 contains 14 residues. V was cut by 1 base and J by 7 bases, with 8 bases left in between. Germline-derived CDR1 and CDR2 are LNHDA and SQIVND (reference sequence). The DNA for the CDR3 is TGTGCCAGTAGTATAGGGGCAGGGAATTCACCCCTCCACTTT. It is translated as CASSIGAGNSPLHF. The entire variable domain, with the rest obtained from reference TRBV19 and TRBJ1-6, is as follows: DGGITQSPKYLFRKEGQNVTLSCEQNLNHDAMYWYRQDPGQGLRLIYYSQIVNDFQKGDIAEGYSVSREKKESFPLTVTSAQKNPTAFYLCASSIGAGNSPLHFGNGTRLTVT.

The chain has TRBV15 and TRBJ2-3, with 12 bases identical to TRBD2. Per the germline V gene, CDR1 is LNHNV and CDR2 is YYDKDF (reference sequence). There are 16 residues in the CDR3. V shed 0 bases, J shed 3 bases, and the junction held 1 base outside the gene matches. The CDR3 DNA reads TGTGCCACCAGCAGAGACACTAGCGGGGGGACAGATACGCAGTATTTT. Amino acids: CATSRDTSGGTDTQYF.

The gene calls are TRBV5-1 and TRBJ1-4; D may be TRBD1 (6 bases). The CDR3 covers 17 residues. The V end lost 0 bases, the J end lost 0 bases, and 12 bases lay between the germline ends. The V gene's germline CDR1 is SGHRS and CDR2 YFSETQ. CDR3 nucleotide sequence: TGCGCCAGCAGCTTGGTCCTGGGACACGCAACTAATGAAAAACTGTTTTTT. This sequence encodes CASSLVLGHATNEKLFF.

The genes are TRBV6-5 and TRBJ1-6; 8 nucleotides align to TRBD1. With V trimmed by 2 bases and J by 6 bases, 3 bases remained unmatched. The CDR3 is 15 residues long. Germline assignment: CDR1 MNHEY and CDR2 SVGAGI. The CDR3 DNA reads TGTGCCAGCAGTTACCTGGGGACAGGTAATTCACCCCTCCACTTT. As protein: CASSYLGTGNSPLHF.

As concerns this clone: Other DNA sequences in this sample translate to the same CDR3. V and J are TRBV5-4 and TRBJ2-6, with 12 positions matching TRBD2. In germline, CDR1 is SGHNT, CDR2 YYREEE (reference sequence). The ends lost 9 bases at V and 3 bases at J; junction bases unmatched: 13. This CDR3 contains 18 residues. The CDR3 nucleotides are TGTGCCACCAAGACCGGGACTAGCGGGCTTCTTGGGGCCAACGTCCTGACTTTC. It yields the protein CATKTGTSGLLGANVLTF.

This chain links TRBV5-6 with TRBJ2-3; D possibly corresponds to TRBD1 (6 bases). With 7 bases removed from V and 2 bases from J, the gap between germline ends came to 17 bases. The CDR3 consists of 15 residues. The germline V gene encodes CDR1 SGHDT and CDR2 YYEEEE. CDR3 sequence: CASGRQAGDTDTQYF. The CDR3 bases are TGTGCCAGCGGGCGACAGGCTGGGGACACAGATACGCAGTATTTT.

This chain links TRBV2 with TRBJ2-1, with unresolved D. V dropped 2 bases and J dropped 9 bases, with 14 bases sitting between them. Germline loops: CDR1 SNHLY, CDR2 FYNNEI. This CDR3 has 14 residues. CDR3 nucleotide sequence: TGTGCCAGCAGTGAATCCCTTACGCAAGCTGAGCAGTTCTTC. It is translated as CASSESLTQAEQFF.

The chain couples TRBV9 to TRBJ2-3; D possibly corresponds to TRBD1 (5 bases). The germline V and J ends were trimmed by 3 bases and 2 bases, with 10 bases remaining between them. The CDR3 runs 14 residues. In germline, CDR1 is SGDLS, CDR2 YYNGEE. This CDR3 reads CASSAYRSTDTQYF. The DNA of the CDR3 is TGTGCCAGCAGCGCGTACAGGTCCACAGATACGCAGTATTTT.

This clone appeared a few times. The J gene is TRBJ1-2, the V gene TRBV4-3, with 10 bases aligning to TRBD1. CDR1 LGHNA and CDR2 YSLEER come from the germline V gene. Trimming took 2 bases from V and 5 from J; bases not matched to a gene: 5. The CDR3 is 15 residues long. Written as DNA, the CDR3 is TGCGCCAGCAGCCAACGGACAGGGGGTGATTATGGCTACACCTTC. Its translation: CASSQRTGGDYGYTF.

A single count supports this clone. The rearrangement uses TRBV29-1 and TRBJ2-1, with 9 bases matching TRBD2. Trimming removed 4 bases from V and 7 bases from J; junction bases left unmatched: 5. Per germline, CDR1 SQVTM and CDR2 ANQGSEA. This CDR3 is 13 amino acids long. The CDR3 loop reads CSVVGRGGNEQFF. The CDR3, as DNA: TGCAGCGTTGTCGGGCGGGGGGGTAATGAGCAGTTCTTC.

This chain connects TRBV27 to TRBJ2-7; tentative D call: TRBD1 (5 bases). Per the germline V gene, CDR1 is MNHEY and CDR2 is SMNVEV (reference sequence). Trimming removed 4 bases at V and 1 base at J, with 17 bases between. CDR3 length: 16 residues. The CDR3 DNA sequence: TGTGCCAGCAGTTCCCATGCAGTGGACACTTCCTACGAGCAGTACTTC. Translation: CASSSHAVDTSYEQYF.

V and J are TRBV6-1 and TRBJ2-1, with a weak D call TRBD1 (7 bases). Germline V lookup: CDR1 MNHNS, CDR2 SASEGT. The CDR3 loop spans 15 amino acids. V shed 7 bases and J shed 8 bases, with 21 bases lying between them. The CDR3 here is CASNLWQGGGDEQFF. The CDR3 DNA follows: TGTGCCAGCAATTTGTGGCAGGGGGGAGGTGATGAGCAGTTCTTC.

V usage is TRBV9 and J usage is TRBJ1-5; 8 bases fit TRBD1. This CDR3 has 15 residues. Germline values: CDR1 SGDLS, CDR2 YYNGEE. Unmatched junction bases numbered 7, after V lost 4 bases and J lost 4 bases. CDR3 protein: CASSTGQGPNQPQHF. The CDR3 DNA reads TGTGCCAGCAGCACTGGACAGGGCCCGAATCAGCCCCAGCATTTT.